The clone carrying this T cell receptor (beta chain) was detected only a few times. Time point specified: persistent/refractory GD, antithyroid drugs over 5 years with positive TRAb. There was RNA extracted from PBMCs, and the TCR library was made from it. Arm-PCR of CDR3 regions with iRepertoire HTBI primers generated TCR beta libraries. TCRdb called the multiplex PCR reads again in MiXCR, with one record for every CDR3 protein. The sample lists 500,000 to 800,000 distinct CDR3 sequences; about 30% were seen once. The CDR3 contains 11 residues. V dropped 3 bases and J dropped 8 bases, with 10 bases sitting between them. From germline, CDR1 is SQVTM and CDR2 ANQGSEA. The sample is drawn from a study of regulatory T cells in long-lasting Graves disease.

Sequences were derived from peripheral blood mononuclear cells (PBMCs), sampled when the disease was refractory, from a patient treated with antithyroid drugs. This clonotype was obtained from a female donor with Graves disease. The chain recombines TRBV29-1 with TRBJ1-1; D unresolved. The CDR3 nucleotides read TGCAGCGTTGAGGTGGCTCGGGAAGCTTTCTTT. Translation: CSVEVAREAFF.